One sample yielded the 31 T cell receptor beta chains listed below, sequenced in a study of Ad26.COV2.S vaccination and SARS-CoV-2 variants. Noted treatment: some 19 received Ad26.COV2.S at low or high dose, single or two shots; about 5 received placebo; per-sample allocation not given. Specimens were obtained on day 63 following the first vaccine or placebo injection. The data were produced by immunoSEQ multiplex PCR, yet TCRdb's version contains in-frame clones alone and is incomplete. The table includes roughly 680,000 clones, around 89% detected once. The sample was peripheral blood, taken in a trial of Ad26.COV2.S vaccine versus placebo. The origin of the receptors is a person aged 18 to 59 who received the Ad26.COV2.S COVID-19 vaccine or a placebo.

V and J are TRBV27 and TRBJ2-1; D perhaps matches TRBD1 (5 bases). CDR1 MNHEY and CDR2 SMNVEV come from the germline V gene (reference sequence). V lost 2 bases to trimming and J lost 9 bases, with 14 bases between them. The CDR3 extends over 14 amino acids. The CDR3 is CASSLAGPSSEQFF. In DNA form, the CDR3 reads TGTGCCAGCAGTTTAGCAGGGCCCTCCAGTGAGCAGTTCTTC.

The chain links TRBV28 to TRBJ2-1; a weak D match, TRBD2 (6 bases). V lost 7 bases and J lost 0, with 13 bases in between. The CDR3 has 15 residues. Per germline, CDR1 MDHEN and CDR2 SYDVKM. The CDR3 DNA sequence: TGTGCCAGCAACGCGCGGGGCAGCTCCTACAATGAGCAGTTCTTC. Translated: CASNARGSSYNEQFF.

This clone was observed once. The rearrangement joins TRBV19 to TRBJ2-3; D perhaps matches TRBD2 (6 bases). V lost 3 bases and J 5 bases, leaving 12 bases between the germline ends. There are 14 residues in the CDR3. The germline V gene encodes CDR1 LNHDA and CDR2 SQIVND (reference sequence). CDR3 DNA: TGTGCCAGTAGTATGGGACTTCGCGAAGATACGCAGTATTTT. Translation: CASSMGLREDTQYF. The full variable domain, completed using reference TRBV19 and TRBJ2-3, is DGGITQSPKYLFRKEGQNVTLSCEQNLNHDAMYWYRQDPGQGLRLIYYSQIVNDFQKGDIAEGYSVSREKKESFPLTVTSAQKNPTAFYLCASSMGLREDTQYFGPGTRLTVL.

The chain joins TRBV3-1 (or the pseudogene TRBV3-2) to TRBJ2-2; 8 bases align to TRBD2. Germline V lookup: CDR1 LGHDT, CDR2 YNNKEL (reference sequence). The CDR3 is made up of 15 amino acids. Trimming took 1 base from V and 5 from J; bases not matched to a gene: 3. The chain's CDR3 is CASSQGSSGTGELFF. The CDR3 coding sequence is TGTGCCAGCAGCCAAGGCTCTAGCGGGACCGGGGAGCTGTTTTTT.

The chain carries TRBV4-2 and TRBJ2-2; tentative D call: TRBD2 (7 bases). The V end lost 4 bases, the J end lost 2 bases, and 17 bases lay between the germline ends. In germline, CDR1 is LGHNA, CDR2 YNFKEQ. The CDR3 consists of 17 residues. The CDR3 sequence: CASSRGGNLINTGELFF. For the CDR3, the DNA is TGTGCCAGCAGCCGCGGGGGCAACTTAATAAACACCGGGGAGCTGTTTTTT.

The chain is built from TRBV10-3 and TRBJ1-2; 12 bases are shared with TRBD1. This CDR3 is 17 amino acids long. The germline V gene has CDR1 ENHRY and CDR2 SYGVKD. V lost 0 bases to trimming and J lost 7 bases; unmatched junction nucleotides: 9. CDR3: CAISESGTGGEKGGYTF. The CDR3 bases are TGTGCCATCAGTGAGTCCGGGACAGGGGGCGAAAAGGGTGGCTACACCTTC.

The rearrangement joins TRBV18 to TRBJ2-3; no firm D call. Trimming cost V 3 bases and J 5 bases, with 9 bases left between them. The CDR3 loop spans 13 amino acids. CDR1 is KGHSH, CDR2 LQKENI, per germline. CDR3 nucleotide sequence: TGTGCCAGCTCACCCGTTGGTGAAGATACGCAGTATTTT. It specifies CASSPVGEDTQYF. The variable domain in full, with the rest retrieved from reference TRBV18 and TRBJ2-3, is NAGVMQNPRHLVRRRGQEARLRCSPMKGHSHVYWYRQLPEEGLKFMVYLQKENIIDESGMPKERFSAEFPKEGPSILRIQQVVRGDSAAYFCASSPVGEDTQYFGPGTRLTVL.

In this sample, this clone turned up once. The chain couples TRBV24-1 to TRBJ2-2; 12 nucleotides line up with TRBD2. CDR3 size: 17 residues. The V and J ends lost 6 bases and 5 bases, in that order; junction bases with no gene match: 9. Germline V lookup: CDR1 KGHDR, CDR2 SFDVKD. The CDR3 bases are TGTGCCACCAGTCGGGTAGGAGGACTAGCGGGAACCGGGGAGCTGTTTTTT. Encoded protein: CATSRVGGLAGTGELFF.

The V gene is TRBV2, the J gene TRBJ2-7; tentatively, D is TRBD2 (5 bases). Germline V gene data show CDR1 as SNHLY and CDR2 as FYNNEI. This CDR3 has 14 residues. The V end lost 11 bases, the J end lost 0 bases, and 17 bases lay between the germline ends. This CDR3 is CAGRWRSSSYEQYF. The CDR3, as DNA: TGTGCCGGTAGATGGAGGTCGAGCTCCTACGAGCAGTACTTC.

The chain employs TRBV6-6 and TRBJ1-5; D gene unclear. Per germline, CDR1 MNHNY and CDR2 SVGAGI (reference sequence). The V end was cut by 2 bases, the J end by 10 bases, with 18 bases between. The CDR3 runs to 15 residues. The CDR3 nucleotides are TGTGCCAGCAGTTACCGAAAGAGAACCGAAGGTCCCCAGCATTTT. This gives the protein CASSYRKRTEGPQHF.

The CDR3 coding sequence is TGTGCCAGCAGCATACAGGGATTAATCTATGAGCAGTTCTTC. This encodes CASSIQGLIYEQFF. This chain connects TRBV11-2 to TRBJ2-1; D is possibly TRBD1 (6 bases). The V and J ends lost 5 bases and 8 bases respectively, with 16 bases between them. This CDR3 region has 14 residues. CDR1 is SGHAT, CDR2 FQNNGV, per germline.

The chain is built from TRBV29-1 and TRBJ2-3; TRBD1 is a possible D gene (6 bases). Germline V gives CDR1 SQVTM, CDR2 ANQGSEA. CDR3 length equals 14 residues. V lost 4 bases, J lost 2 bases, and 13 bases lay in between. The CDR3 sequence is CSVGTGTTTDTQYF. The CDR3 DNA sequence: TGCAGCGTTGGAACAGGGACCACCACAGATACGCAGTATTTT.

This clone was picked up a small number of times. The V gene is TRBV10-3, the J gene TRBJ2-2; 7 bases fit TRBD1. CDR3 length: 14 residues. CDR1 is ENHRY, CDR2 SYGVKD, per germline. Trimming removed 4 bases from V and 6 bases from J; junction bases left unmatched: 5. The CDR3 is CAISGGQGAGELFF. The CDR3 bases are TGTGCCATCAGTGGGGGCCAGGGGGCCGGGGAGCTGTTTTTT.

The chain links TRBV20-1 to TRBJ2-3; unclear D gene. The germline V gene encodes CDR1 DFQATT and CDR2 SNEGSKA (reference sequence). V lost 3 bases, J lost 2 bases, and 24 bases lay in between. The CDR3 length is 18 residues. CDR3 nucleotides: TGCAGTGCTAGTGGGCTAGATTTGATCCCGCTCCCCACAGATACGCAGTATTTT. This gives the protein CSASGLDLIPLPTDTQYF.

This clone was picked up one time. The chain carries TRBV5-8 and TRBJ1-4; 7 bases line up with TRBD1. This CDR3 spans 15 amino acids. Trimming at V came to 6 bases and at J to 6 bases, leaving 11 bases not matched to a gene. Looked up from germline, CDR1 is SGHTS and CDR2 is YDEGEE. The CDR3 bases are TGTGCCAGCACCCTTACAGGGGCTATGTATGAAAAACTGTTTTTT. Translation gives CASTLTGAMYEKLFF.

V and J are TRBV5-1 and TRBJ2-5; tentative D call: TRBD2 (5 bases). Trimming cost V 1 base and J 5 bases, with 9 bases left between them. Germline CDR1 is SGHRS and CDR2 is YFSETQ. This CDR3 comprises 13 residues. The CDR3, as DNA: TGCGCCAGCAGCTTGACTAGTAGGGAGACCCAGTACTTC. This codes for CASSLTSRETQYF.

DNA for the CDR3: TGTGCCGGCGGGACAGGGGGAAATGAGCAGTTCTTC. It translates to CAGGTGGNEQFF. The chain joins TRBV6-5 to TRBJ2-1; 11 bases agree with TRBD1. Germline V gene lookup returns CDR1 MNHEY and CDR2 SVGAGI. CDR3 length: 12 residues. Trimming cost V 11 bases and J 7 bases; bases outside gene matches: 4.

V and J are TRBV15 and TRBJ1-4; D is possibly TRBD1 (6 bases). The V end lost 0 bases, the J end lost 7 bases, and 12 bases lay between the germline ends. The CDR3 loop spans 15 amino acids. Per germline, CDR1 LNHNV and CDR2 YYDKDF (reference sequence). CDR3 amino acids: CATSRDGGPGEKLFF. The CDR3 DNA is TGTGCCACCAGCAGAGACGGGGGCCCTGGTGAAAAACTGTTTTTT.

This clone was observed once. The chain carries TRBV7-3 and TRBJ2-4; D might be TRBD1 (5 bases). This CDR3 has 13 residues. The germline V gene has CDR1 SGHTA and CDR2 FQGTGA. Trimming pared 1 base from V and 8 bases from J, leaving 9 bases between. The CDR3 coding sequence is TGTGCCAGCAGCTTAAGCAGGGATGACATTCAGTACTTC. It translates to CASSLSRDDIQYF. The complete variable domain, with remaining parts taken from reference TRBV7-3 and TRBJ2-4, reads GAGVSQTPSNKVTEKGKYVELRCDPISGHTALYWYRQSLGQGPEFLIYFQGTGAADDSGLPNDRFFAVRPEGSVSTLKIQRTERGDSAVYLCASSLSRDDIQYFGAGTRLSVL.

This chain uses TRBV7-8 with TRBJ1-4; the D is unclear. V dropped 2 bases and J dropped 5 bases, with 9 bases sitting between them. CDR1 and CDR2 (germline): SGHVS, FQNEAQ. The CDR3 is 14 amino acids. The CDR3: CASSLPWTNEKLFF. The DNA of the CDR3 is TGTGCCAGCAGCTTACCATGGACGAATGAAAAACTGTTTTTT. Combining the CDR3 with reference TRBV7-8 and TRBJ1-4 gives the whole variable domain GAGVSQSPRYKVAKRGQDVALRCDPISGHVSLFWYQQALGQGPEFLTYFQNEAQLDKSGLPSDRFFAERPEGSVSTLKIQRTQQEDSAVYLCASSLPWTNEKLFFGSGTQLSVL.

This chain uses TRBV19 with TRBJ2-5; D not resolved. CDR1 and CDR2 (germline): LNHDA, SQIVND (reference sequence). The V end lost 0 bases, the J end lost 3 bases, and 11 bases lay between the germline ends. The CDR3 consists of 15 residues. CDR3 in DNA: TGTGCCAGTAGTATAGACTCCAGTACAAAAGAGACCCAGTACTTC. Amino acid sequence: CASSIDSSTKETQYF.

This chain joins TRBV3-1 (or the pseudogene TRBV3-2) and TRBJ2-1; D not resolved. This CDR3 is 13 amino acids long. Germline V gives CDR1 LGHDT, CDR2 YNNKEL (reference sequence). Trimming removed 4 bases from V and 0 bases from J, with 4 bases in between. The CDR3 spells CASSPSSYNEQFF. The CDR3, as DNA: TGTGCCAGCAGCCCCTCCTCCTACAATGAGCAGTTCTTC.

The count of this clone is one. The rearrangement links TRBV19 to TRBJ1-5; D unclear. Per germline, CDR1 LNHDA and CDR2 SQIVND (reference sequence). The CDR3 covers 15 residues. The ends were cut back, 11 bases at V and 1 base at J, with 18 bases in the middle. CDR3 sequence: CASSAGPQSNQPQHF. The DNA for the CDR3 is TGTGCCTCCTCGGCCGGGCCCCAGAGCAATCAGCCCCAGCATTTT. Using reference TRBV19 and TRBJ1-5 for the parts outside the CDR3, the full variable domain is DGGITQSPKYLFRKEGQNVTLSCEQNLNHDAMYWYRQDPGQGLRLIYYSQIVNDFQKGDIAEGYSVSREKKESFPLTVTSAQKNPTAFYLCASSAGPQSNQPQHFGDGTRLSIL.

As DNA, the CDR3 is TGTGCCAGCAGCTCGACAGTCCGGGAGACCCAGTACTTC. It translates to CASSSTVRETQYF. The chain recombines TRBV7-2 with TRBJ2-5; a weak D match, TRBD1 (5 bases). Per the germline V gene, CDR1 is SGHTA and CDR2 is FQGNSA. Trimming removed 4 bases from V and 5 bases from J, with 11 bases in between. This CDR3 has 13 residues.

This clone was counted a few times. The chain uses TRBV30 and TRBJ1-6; D remains unclear. The germline V and J ends were trimmed by 3 bases and 10 bases, with 10 bases remaining between them. This CDR3 has 12 amino acids. CDR1 and CDR2 (germline): GTSNPN, SVGIG (reference sequence). CDR3 region: CAWRVDSSPLHF. CDR3 DNA: TGTGCCTGGAGGGTCGACTCGTCACCCCTCCACTTT.

The chain is built from TRBV6-5 and TRBJ2-7; unclear D gene. V was cut by 8 bases and J by 0 bases, with 11 bases left in between. Germline CDR1 reads MNHEY; CDR2 reads SVGAGI. The CDR3 has 13 residues. CDR3 coding DNA: TGTGCCAGCGGGCAGCAAAGCTCCTACGAGCAGTACTTC. Amino acids: CASGQQSSYEQYF.

This clone was seen more than once but under ten times. The chain recombines TRBV5-1 with TRBJ1-1; no clear D gene. This CDR3 has 13 residues. Germline CDR1 SGHRS, CDR2 YFSETQ. Trimming cost V 0 bases and J 10 bases, with 13 bases left between them. Here the CDR3 reads CASSLAPEQVAFF. The CDR3 region has the DNA TGCGCCAGCAGCTTGGCCCCGGAGCAGGTAGCTTTCTTT.

This clone was observed once. The chain uses TRBV14 and TRBJ2-2; D is unclear. CDR1 and CDR2 from the germline V gene are SGHDN and FVKESK. V shed 0 bases and J shed 7 bases, with 6 bases lying between them. CDR3 length equals 13 residues. CDR3 bases: TGTGCCAGCAGCCAAGATCGTATCGGGGAGCTGTTTTTT. It specifies CASSQDRIGELFF.

The CDR3 spells CASSLNGGTEAFF. CDR3 DNA: TGTGCCAGCAGTCTCAACGGGGGGACTGAAGCTTTCTTT. The chain employs TRBV6-5 and TRBJ1-1; perhaps TRBD1 as D (5 bases). The CDR3 length is 13 residues. With 5 bases removed from V and 5 bases from J, the gap between germline ends came to 12 bases. Germline V gene sequence: CDR1 MNHEY, CDR2 SVGAGI.

V gene TRBV30 combines with J gene TRBJ1-6; 7 nucleotides match TRBD1. J was trimmed by 8 bases and V by 1 base; bases with no gene match: 5. Germline V gene sequence: CDR1 GTSNPN, CDR2 SVGIG (reference sequence). CDR3 length: 14 amino acids. CDR3 in DNA: TGTGCCTGGAGTGAGGGACAGATTTATTCACCCCTCCACTTT. Protein product: CAWSEGQIYSPLHF.

This sequence joins TRBV29-1 and TRBJ2-5; TRBD1 agrees at 10 bases. V lost 3 bases and J lost 7; bases outside the gene matches: 5. The CDR3 has 13 residues. The V gene's germline CDR1 is SQVTM and CDR2 ANQGSEA. The CDR3 loop is CSVDETGGGTQYF. Written as DNA, the CDR3 is TGCAGCGTTGATGAGACAGGGGGCGGGACCCAGTACTTC. Full variable domain (rest looked up from reference TRBV29-1 and TRBJ2-5): SAVISQKPSRDICQRGTSLTIQCQVDSQVTMMFWYRQQPGQSLTLIATANQGSEATYESGFVIDKFPISRPNLTFSTLTVSNMSPEDSSIYLCSVDETGGGTQYFGPGTRLLVL.